A selection of T cell receptor beta chains follows, all from one sample in a study of blood T cell repertoires in COVID-19. Here immunoSEQ multiplex PCR was the method, and the copy in TCRdb shows in-frame clones only, minus some. The top ten clones hold over 11% of a sample with under 80,000 clones, around 88% of them seen once. Sequencing input: peripheral blood. The origin of the receptors is a man aged 70-80 years with active or convalescent COVID-19. CDR3s include the opening cysteine and the closing phenylalanine or tryptophan.

>TRBJ1-6|TRBV6-2/TRBV6-3
CASSYVGGGSPLHF
>TRBJ2-7|TRBV30
CAWRDRGRIVQYF
>TRBJ2-7|TRBV5-1
CASSFDRVSYEQYF
>TRBJ2-3|TRBV12-3/TRBV12-4
CASSRNRVDTQYF
>TRBJ2-7|TRBV30
CAWARGSHGEQYF
>TRBJ1-5|TRBV9
CASSEGIGQGAGQPQHF
>TRBJ2-7|TRBV9
CASSASGTGQYEQYF
>TRBJ1-1|TRBV28
CASSFPDRGTEAFF
>TRBJ1-2|TRBV29-1
CSVWGTVYGYTF
>TRBJ2-7|TRBV7-2
CASSQGQGVEEQYF
>TRBJ1-6|TRBV14
CASSRLGTGYNSPLHF